This T cell receptor (beta chain) was profiled in a study of shared clonotypes between healthy human individuals (dated by TCRdb to 2020 to 2021). With regard to the full study: The cohort included three men and two women between 18 and 49 years of age. Per donor, leukapheresis produced somewhere between about 0.94 and 10 billion PBMCs. Different laboratories and diverse techniques were used to prepare libraries and sequence TCR repertoires, to increase sequencing depth and limit assay-specific biases. To estimate repertoire size and how much clonotypes are shared between individuals, the study performed deep sequencing of blood TCR repertoires from roughly five healthy adults.

Paper-wide results and their limitations: Sampling was restricted to blood, and TCR repertoires in tissues likely differ from the TCR repertoires found in blood. Based on pairwise subsampling, the degree of clonotype sharing among donors was expected to be affected by sequencing depth. Because the study included a small number of donors, the genetic and exposure-history diversity represented was limited.

CDR3 length: 13 amino acids, cysteine to phenylalanine. Only the CDR3 DNA is retained, 39 bases long and in frame from the first base. The germline ends are 7 bases apart after V is trimmed by 0 bases and J by 4 bases. Taken from the germline V gene (reference sequence), the CDR1 and CDR2 loops are SGHNT and YYREEE. TCR CDR3 regions were amplified from genomic DNA by multiplex PCR using the deep immunoSEQ assay. Extracted genomic DNA from each cell subset was distributed evenly across all wells of several immunoSEQ 96-well plates, and each plate was treated as a replicate. Each replicate PCR for unsorted PBMC received about 300 ng genomic DNA, equal to about 30,000 T cell genomes. Genomic DNA from unsorted PBMC was sequenced over ten immunoSEQ deep assay plates. Purified libraries were quantified with a Qubit 3.0 fluorometer, sized on a Bioanalyzer 2100, and re-quantified with the KAPA Library Quantification kit. Every immunoSEQ 96-well plate was sequenced on a dedicated single-read 150-cycle Illumina NextSeq 550 flow cell. Per the authors' processing: Because only junctional sequences without quality scores were contained in the immunoSEQ output, filtering matching that applied to full-length reads could not be performed. To assign V/J genes and CDR3, sequences were annotated against IMGT germline references using PyIR, a Python wrapper for IgBLAST v1.9. Reads were removed for weak V/J assignments (E-value above 1e-6), missing CDR3, stop codons, out-of-frame junctions, or ambiguous translated residues. A V3J clonotype was defined by an identical inferred V gene, J gene, and CDR3 amino acid sequence. Percentage overlap between repertoires was computed as shared unique clonotypes divided by the size of the smaller repertoire. RTK rarefaction, the Chao1 estimator, and Recon v2.1 estimates of unobserved clonotypes were used to assess repertoire richness. The source is immuneACCESS, and TCRdb retained only in-frame sequences with V and J called. Part of the clones is not carried over; for the studies checked, unresolved V genes explain less than half of this, and the remainder is unexplained. That table furnishes V, J and clone size, whereas the DNA furnished D and trimming. The sample table lists 400,000 to 500,000 clones, around 78% of them with a count of one. Together, the top ten hold over 10% of the sample.

On this clone: Its antigen remains undetermined. A far bigger clonotype differs at one base, so this is likely a read error.

Donors were healthy HIV-negative adults with no recently reported acute infections or vaccinations. Every donor was a Caucasian adult residing in Nashville, Tennessee, USA. For unsorted samples, 90 million or so PBMCs were counted, and genomic DNA was extracted using the QIAamp DNA Blood Mini kit. Blood was collected by leukapheresis, and PBMCs were isolated by Ficoll-Histopaque density gradient centrifugation and then cryopreserved in liquid nitrogen vapor phase. This sequence originates from a woman in her forties in good health. Some clones in this sample may be carry-over from other donors' samples. The V and J genes are TRBV5-4 and TRBJ1-2; the D gene lacks a confident call. Source material: PBMCs. The DNA sequence reads TGTGCCAGCAGCTTGGAAACCGGCTATGGCTACACCTTC. This is translated as CASSLETGYGYTF.